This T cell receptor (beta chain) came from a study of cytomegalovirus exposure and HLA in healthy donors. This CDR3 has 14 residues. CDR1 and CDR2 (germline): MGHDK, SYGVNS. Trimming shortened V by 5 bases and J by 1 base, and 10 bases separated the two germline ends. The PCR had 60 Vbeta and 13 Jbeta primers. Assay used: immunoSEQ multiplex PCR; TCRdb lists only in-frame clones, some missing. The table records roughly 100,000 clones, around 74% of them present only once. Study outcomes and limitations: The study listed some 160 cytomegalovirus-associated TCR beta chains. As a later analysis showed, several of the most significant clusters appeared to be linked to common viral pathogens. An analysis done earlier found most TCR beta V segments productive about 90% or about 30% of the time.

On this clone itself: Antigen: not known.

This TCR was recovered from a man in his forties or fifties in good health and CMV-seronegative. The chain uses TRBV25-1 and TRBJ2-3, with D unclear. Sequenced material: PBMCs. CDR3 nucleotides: TGTGCCAGCAGTACCCCCGCGGGCACAGATACGCAGTATTTT. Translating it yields CASSTPAGTDTQYF.